What follows are 19 T cell receptor beta chains derived from one specimen sequenced in a study of blood T cell repertoires in COVID-19. TCRdb's table, derived via immunoSEQ multiplex PCR, lists solely in-frame clones and lacks some. The sample holds 300,000 to 450,000 clones, around 84% seen once. The sample comprised peripheral blood. These receptors all stem from a woman in her late teens or twenties with acute or convalescent COVID-19.

The chain carries TRBV28 and TRBJ2-7, with D perhaps TRBD1 (5 bases). V lost 8 bases to trimming and J lost 3 bases, with 14 bases between them. Germline assignment: CDR1 MDHEN and CDR2 SYDVKM. This CDR3 has 13 amino acids. This CDR3 is CASSHRPVYEQYF. CDR3 coding DNA: TGTGCCAGCTCCCACAGGCCGGTCTACGAGCAGTACTTC.

The V call is TRBV29-1, the J call TRBJ2-4; 8 nucleotides line up with TRBD1. This CDR3 is built from 15 residues. The germline V gene encodes CDR1 SQVTM and CDR2 ANQGSEA. V lost 2 bases, J lost 9 bases, and 12 bases stayed unmatched. This CDR3 is CSVEFGQGPSSIQYF. The CDR3 region has the DNA TGCAGCGTTGAATTCGGACAGGGCCCATCAAGCATTCAGTACTTC.

This rearrangement joins TRBV30 to TRBJ2-5, with a tentative D call TRBD1 (6 bases). Looked up from germline, CDR1 is GTSNPN and CDR2 is SVGIG (reference sequence). CDR3 length: 15 amino acids. V was clipped by 2 bases and J by 5 bases, with 18 bases between them. The CDR3, as DNA: TGTGCCTGGAGTAGGTGGTCTGGGGGCGAGGAGACCCAGTACTTC. Translation: CAWSRWSGGEETQYF.

With regard to this clone: The sample has other DNA sequences that encode this CDR3 too. In DNA, the CDR3 is TGTGCCAGCGGTGACAGGGTCAATCAGCCCCAGCATTTT. Translation: CASGDRVNQPQHF. The V and J genes are TRBV19 and TRBJ1-5; 7 positions agree with TRBD1. Germline V gene sequence: CDR1 LNHDA, CDR2 SQIVND (reference sequence). CDR3 length equals 13 residues. The J segment lost 3 bases and the V segment lost 9 bases, leaving 5 bases of the junction unmatched.

Note on this clone: Other DNA sequences in this sample translate to the same CDR3. The chain carries TRBV5-1 and TRBJ1-2, with TRBD1 matching 8 bases. V was clipped by 0 bases and J by 2 bases; unmatched bases: 0. CDR3 size: 14 residues. CDR1 SGHRS and CDR2 YFSETQ come from the germline V gene. The CDR3 loop is CASSLGQGNYGYTF. The CDR3 region has the DNA TGCGCCAGCAGCTTGGGACAGGGGAACTATGGCTACACCTTC.

The chain recombines TRBV27 with TRBJ1-5, with D unresolved. V was shortened by 2 bases and J by 9 bases, with 11 bases between the two germline ends. The CDR3 has 13 amino acids. The V gene's germline CDR1 is MNHEY and CDR2 SMNVEV (reference sequence). This chain's CDR3 is CASSLTPPGPQHF. In DNA form, the CDR3 reads TGTGCCAGCAGTTTAACCCCGCCGGGGCCCCAGCATTTT.

J is TRBJ2-1 and V is TRBV6-5; D remains ambiguous. V shed 6 bases and J shed 7 bases, with 13 bases lying between them. The CDR3 length is 13 residues. Germline V gene data show CDR1 as MNHEY and CDR2 as SVGAGI. This chain's CDR3 is CASSPLPENEQFF. The CDR3 region has the DNA TGTGCCAGCAGCCCCCTACCCGAAAATGAGCAGTTCTTC.

This rearrangement joins TRBV28 to TRBJ2-5; 8 bases are shared with TRBD2. The CDR3 is 16 amino acids. V was clipped by 5 bases and J by 5 bases; unmatched bases: 13. The germline gives CDR1 MDHEN, CDR2 SYDVKM. This chain's CDR3 is CASSTLGERERETQYF. CDR3 nucleotide sequence: TGTGCCAGCAGTACCTTGGGGGAGCGGGAGAGGGAGACCCAGTACTTC.

This clone was found a few times. The chain joins TRBV3-1 (or the pseudogene TRBV3-2) to TRBJ2-1; no clear D. Between the trimmed V and J ends, which lost 0 bases and 6 bases, there was a span of 6 bases. CDR1 LGHDT and CDR2 YNNKEL come from the germline V gene (reference sequence). The CDR3 has 13 residues. CDR3 sequence reads: CASSQDRRNEQFF. CDR3 nucleotides: TGTGCCAGCAGCCAAGATCGTCGCAATGAGCAGTTCTTC.

This chain links TRBV9 with TRBJ2-5; 11 bases map to TRBD1. Trimming removed 4 bases from V and 5 bases from J; junction bases left unmatched: 7. This CDR3 is 15 amino acids long. Germline assignment: CDR1 SGDLS and CDR2 YYNGEE. CDR3 coding DNA: TGTGCCAGCAGCAAGGACAGGGGGCTGGTGGAGACCCAGTACTTC. The encoded protein is CASSKDRGLVETQYF.

Turning to this clone: Other DNA sequences in this specimen translate into the identical CDR3. The gene calls are TRBV27 and TRBJ1-5; D not certain. Trimming removed 6 bases at V and 0 bases at J, with 6 bases between. This CDR3 spans 13 amino acids. CDR1 and CDR2 (germline): MNHEY, SMNVEV (reference sequence). The CDR3 region is CASSPNSNQPQHF. In DNA, the CDR3 is TGTGCCAGCAGCCCAAATAGCAATCAGCCCCAGCATTTT.

This chain connects TRBV27 to TRBJ1-2, with TRBD1 matching 7 bases. V gave up 7 bases and J gave up 6 bases; unmatched junction bases: 14. This CDR3 has 15 amino acids. Germline loops: CDR1 MNHEY, CDR2 SMNVEV (reference sequence). The CDR3 DNA follows: TGTGCCAGCACTACCGCGGGAGGGGGCCCGAATGGCTACACCTTC. Its translation is CASTTAGGGPNGYTF.

The chain has TRBV28 and TRBJ1-4; 10 bases line up with TRBD1. From germline, CDR1 is MDHEN and CDR2 SYDVKM. V shed 5 bases, J shed 7 bases, and the junction held 13 bases outside the gene matches. The CDR3 covers 17 residues. CDR3 in DNA: TGTGCCAGCAGTCGCCCGGGACAGGGGAGGGATGGTGAAAAACTGTTTTTT. It codes for CASSRPGQGRDGEKLFF.

The rearrangement links TRBV9 to TRBJ2-7; 10 positions agree with TRBD1. Germline trimming cut 4 bases from V and 3 bases from J; bases unmatched to any gene: 4. This CDR3 is built from 14 residues. Per germline, CDR1 SGDLS and CDR2 YYNGEE. The CDR3 DNA reads TGTGCCAGCAGCCGTGGACAGGGGGACTACGAGCAGTACTTC. Translated: CASSRGQGDYEQYF.

The J gene is TRBJ2-7, the V gene TRBV27; 8 bases line up with TRBD2. Germline CDR1 and CDR2: MNHEY and SMNVEV (reference sequence). The CDR3 is made up of 14 amino acids. Trimming at V came to 3 bases and at J to 7 bases, leaving 8 bases not matched to a gene. This chain's CDR3 is CASSFAGGAGEQYF. The CDR3 DNA reads TGTGCCAGCAGTTTCGCCGGGGGGGCTGGGGAGCAGTACTTC.

The J gene is TRBJ2-2, the V gene TRBV7-3; 7 nucleotides align to TRBD2. The V and J ends lost 1 base and 1 base, in that order; junction bases with no gene match: 0. This CDR3 region has 15 residues. Germline loops: CDR1 SGHTA, CDR2 FQGTGA. The CDR3 DNA is TGTGCCAGCAGCTTAAGCGGGGGGAACACCGGGGAGCTGTTTTTT. It encodes CASSLSGGNTGELFF.

With respect to this clone: Other nucleotide sequences from this sample produce the same CDR3. The chain links TRBV7-2 to TRBJ2-7; TRBD1 might be the D (5 bases). V lost 1 base, J lost 4 bases, and 8 bases lay in between. This CDR3 has 13 amino acids. In germline, CDR1 is SGHTA, CDR2 FQGNSA. The CDR3 loop is CASSLGGVYEQYF. The CDR3 nucleotides read TGTGCCAGCAGCTTAGGGGGCGTGTACGAGCAGTACTTC.

The gene calls are TRBV6-6 and TRBJ1-1; D may be TRBD1 (5 bases). The CDR3 is made up of 13 amino acids. Germline V gene sequence: CDR1 MNHNY, CDR2 SVGAGI (reference sequence). V dropped 2 bases and J dropped 7 bases, with 11 bases sitting between them. CDR3 DNA: TGTGCCAGCAGTTACCTAGAACAGGTTGAAGCTTTCTTT. Amino acids: CASSYLEQVEAFF.

In its sample, this clone was seen a few times. The chain has TRBV7-9 and TRBJ2-5, with 10 bases aligning to TRBD2. The CDR3 is 14 residues long. J gave up 3 bases and V 7 bases, and 5 bases lay outside the gene matches. Germline CDR1 SEHNR, CDR2 FQNEAQ (reference sequence). The CDR3 DNA reads TGTGCCAGCATCAACCTAGCGGGAGAAGAGACCCAGTACTTC. Its translation is CASINLAGEETQYF.